The T cell receptor (beta chain) under discussion was sequenced for a study of T cell changes during pregnancy in multiple sclerosis. Sequencing used immunoSEQ multiplex PCR; TCRdb keeps in-frame clones, though not all of them. This sample yields around 40,000 clones, of which 89% are seen a single time; around 1.2% belongs to the top ten. This CDR3 is 16 amino acids long. Per germline, CDR1 MNHNY and CDR2 SVGAGI (reference sequence). J gave up 1 base and V 0 bases, and 4 bases lay outside the gene matches. Sequences were derived from CD4+ T cells from peripheral blood mononuclear cells, sampled in the first trimester of pregnancy. The genes are TRBV6-6 and TRBJ2-5, with TRBD2 identical over 8 bases. This sequence was found in a female donor with multiple sclerosis, enrolled in a pregnancy study. CDR3 DNA: TGTGCCAGCAGTTACTCGTCAGCGGGAGCCCAAGAGACCCAGTACTTC. Its protein is CASSYSSAGAQETQYF.